The 22 T cell receptor beta chains below come from one sample, sequenced in a study of CD4 T cells in relation to SARS-CoV-2 and coronaviruses. CD4+ T cells from unexposed donors were obtained before the COVID-19 pandemic (2011-2018). Sequencing used immunoSEQ multiplex PCR; TCRdb keeps in-frame clones, though not all of them. The table records about 65,000 clones, over 80% of them present only once. The sequenced sample was memory CD4+ T cells from PBMCs. Receptor source: a human donor in good health.

This clone was counted between two and nine times. The chain links TRBV28 to TRBJ1-1; D gene unclear. The CDR3 runs 16 residues. The germline gives CDR1 MDHEN, CDR2 SYDVKM. Trimming removed 2 bases from V and 0 bases from J, with 13 bases in between. The CDR3 reads CASSLGVRRMNTEAFF. CDR3 bases: TGTGCCAGCAGTTTAGGTGTGAGGCGCATGAACACTGAAGCTTTCTTT.

This clone has a single count. This sequence joins TRBV7-7 and TRBJ1-1, with 7 bases aligning to TRBD1. With 2 bases clipped from V and 3 bases from J, the junction kept 6 bases outside the gene matches. This CDR3 has 15 amino acids. Germline CDR1 reads SSHAT; CDR2 reads FNYEAQ (reference sequence). The CDR3 bases are TGTGCCAGCAGCTTATTGGTGGACAGGCACACTGAAGCTTTCTTT. It yields the protein CASSLLVDRHTEAFF.

The chain employs TRBV10-3 and TRBJ1-2, with 7 bases aligning to TRBD1. The CDR3 sequence is 13 residues long. With 5 bases clipped from V and 7 bases from J, the junction kept 7 bases outside the gene matches. Germline lookup yields CDR1 ENHRY and CDR2 SYGVKD. The CDR3 loop is CAISTTGEGGYTF. CDR3 bases: TGTGCCATCAGTACCACAGGGGAGGGTGGCTACACCTTC.

The V and J genes are TRBV5-1 and TRBJ2-5; D remains ambiguous. Per the germline V gene, CDR1 is SGHRS and CDR2 is YFSETQ. The CDR3 runs to 12 residues. V lost 0 bases to trimming and J lost 4 bases, with 4 bases between them. This CDR3 reads CASSLEGETQYF. The DNA of the CDR3 is TGCGCCAGCAGCTTGGAAGGAGAGACCCAGTACTTC.

V and J are TRBV2 and TRBJ2-4; 7 bases line up with TRBD1. V shed 6 bases and J 5 bases; nucleotides not matched to a gene: 7. The germline V gene encodes CDR1 SNHLY and CDR2 FYNNEI. This CDR3 is 14 amino acids long. CDR3 DNA sequence: TGTGCCAGCAGCATTCGACAGGGTCAAAACATTCAGTACTTC. This sequence encodes CASSIRQGQNIQYF.

The rearrangement joins TRBV6-4 to TRBJ1-5; D possibly corresponds to TRBD1 (5 bases). The CDR3 is made up of 14 amino acids. Germline V gene lookup returns CDR1 MRHNA and CDR2 SNTAGT. Deletions cut 7 bases from V and 1 base from J, with 11 bases between. This chain's CDR3 is CASIWDASNQPQHF. In DNA, the CDR3 is TGTGCCAGCATTTGGGACGCGAGCAATCAGCCCCAGCATTTT.

The chain uses TRBV18 and TRBJ1-1; TRBD1 aligns across 7 bases. Germline CDR1 and CDR2: KGHSH and LQKENI. J lost 5 bases, V lost 2 bases, and 8 bases had no gene match. This CDR3 comprises 15 residues. The chain's CDR3 is CASSPYGQGGTEAFF. The CDR3 DNA sequence: TGTGCCAGCTCACCATACGGGCAGGGGGGGACTGAAGCTTTCTTT.

The chain recombines TRBV18 with TRBJ1-5; D ambiguous. Germline CDR1 KGHSH, CDR2 LQKENI. CDR3 length: 12 amino acids. Trimming removed 8 bases at V and 7 bases at J, with 12 bases between. DNA of the CDR3: TGTGCCAGCACAAACGCAGGCCAGCCCCAGCATTTT. Residues: CASTNAGQPQHF.

The chain joins TRBV10-3 to TRBJ1-5; TRBD1 matches 10 bases. CDR1 is ENHRY and CDR2 is SYGVKD in the germline V gene. The CDR3 contains 15 residues. Trimming at V came to 6 bases and at J to 5 bases, leaving 7 bases not matched to a gene. The CDR3 region is CAISERGTGDQPQHF. CDR3 DNA sequence: TGTGCCATCAGCGAGCGGGGGACAGGGGATCAGCCCCAGCATTTT.

This clone has only one observation. V gene TRBV5-1 combines with J gene TRBJ1-4; D is ambiguous. The V end lost 4 bases, the J end lost 5 bases, and 15 bases lay between the germline ends. This CDR3 is built from 15 residues. Germline CDR1 reads SGHRS; CDR2 reads YFSETQ. CDR3 nucleotides: TGCGCCAGCAGCCCACAAGCACTAGGGAATGAAAAACTGTTTTTT. This sequence encodes CASSPQALGNEKLFF.

The chain couples TRBV6-1 to TRBJ2-7, with TRBD1 matching over 8 bases. Germline-derived CDR1 and CDR2 are MNHNS and SASEGT. With 5 bases clipped from V and 4 bases from J, the junction kept 7 bases outside the gene matches. The CDR3 contains 14 residues. CDR3 residues: CASSYGTGYYEQYF. Written as DNA, the CDR3 is TGTGCCAGCAGTTATGGGACAGGATATTACGAGCAGTACTTC.

The CDR3 coding sequence is TGTGCCAGCAGTTTAGTCGAGACCCAGTACTTC. This codes for CASSLVETQYF. V and J are TRBV12-3 or TRBV12-4 and TRBJ2-5; D unclear. This CDR3 region has 11 residues. The V end lost 1 base, the J end lost 5 bases, and 2 bases lay between the germline ends.

The chain is built from TRBV7-2 and TRBJ2-3, with TRBD2 matching 8 bases. Germline V gene sequence: CDR1 SGHTA, CDR2 FQGNSA. The CDR3 extends over 16 amino acids. J gave up 5 bases and V 3 bases, and 10 bases lay outside the gene matches. DNA of the CDR3: TGTGCCAGCAGCTTCTTAAGCGGGGGCCGGGGAGATACGCAGTATTTT. It codes for CASSFLSGGRGDTQYF.

The V and J genes are TRBV28 and TRBJ2-7; D is perhaps TRBD1 (6 bases). Per the germline V gene, CDR1 is MDHEN and CDR2 is SYDVKM. V was trimmed by 8 bases and J by 3 bases, leaving 11 bases between them. The CDR3 covers 12 residues. CDR3 protein: CASGTGFYEQYF. CDR3 sequence (DNA): TGTGCCAGCGGAACAGGGTTCTACGAGCAGTACTTC.

The chain employs TRBV5-1 and TRBJ2-4; 12 bases agree with TRBD1. CDR1 is SGHRS and CDR2 is YFSETQ in the germline V gene. CDR3 length: 16 amino acids. Germline trimming cut 4 bases from V and 6 bases from J; bases unmatched to any gene: 8. The DNA of the CDR3 is TGCGCCAGCAGCATAGACGGGACAGGGGGCGGAAACATTCAGTACTTC. Its translation is CASSIDGTGGGNIQYF.

This chain links TRBV11-3 with TRBJ1-5; TRBD1 might be the D (5 bases). Germline CDR1 reads SGHNT; CDR2 reads YENEEA. This CDR3 is 17 amino acids long. V dropped 5 bases and J dropped 2 bases, with 19 bases sitting between them. CDR3 coding DNA: TGTGCCAGCAGCCCAGGACGGGGGGGTCAGGGCAATCAGCCCCAGCATTTT. The encoded protein is CASSPGRGGQGNQPQHF.

In nucleotides, the CDR3 is TGCAGCCCCCCGTCGAACACTGAAGCTTTCTTT. As protein: CSPPSNTEAFF. The chain is built from TRBV20-1 and TRBJ1-1; D remains unclear. Germline V gene data show CDR1 as DFQATT and CDR2 as SNEGSKA (reference sequence). The CDR3 covers 11 residues.

The chain is built from TRBV9 and TRBJ2-2, with 9 bases matching TRBD1. Germline V gene data show CDR1 as SGDLS and CDR2 as YYNGEE. This CDR3 contains 15 residues. V trimming: 3 bases; J trimming: 8 bases; junction bases outside the gene matches: 8. The CDR3 protein is CASSATGQGSGELFF. The CDR3 DNA reads as TGTGCCAGCAGCGCAACAGGACAGGGGTCGGGGGAGCTGTTTTTT. Variable domain in full (rest from reference TRBV9 and TRBJ2-2): DSGVTQTPKHLITATGQRVTLRCSPRSGDLSVYWYQQSLDQGLQFLIQYYNGEERAKGNILERFSAQQFPDLHSELNLSSLELGDSALYFCASSATGQGSGELFFGEGSRLTVL.

The chain employs TRBV7-9 and TRBJ2-2, with 14 nucleotides matching TRBD2. J lost 7 bases, V lost 3 bases, and 7 bases had no gene match. CDR3 length equals 17 residues. In germline, CDR1 is SEHNR, CDR2 FQNEAQ (reference sequence). CDR3: CASSLGLAGASIGELFF. The CDR3 nucleotides are TGTGCCAGCAGCTTGGGACTAGCGGGAGCCTCAATCGGGGAGCTGTTTTTT.

This chain uses TRBV28 with TRBJ2-3; 10 positions agree with TRBD1. The CDR3 runs 14 residues. V shed 6 bases, J shed 5 bases, and the junction held 5 bases outside the gene matches. Germline loops: CDR1 MDHEN, CDR2 SYDVKM. CDR3 in DNA: TGTGCCAGCAGACGGACAGGGGGGCGAGATACGCAGTATTTT. Its translation is CASRRTGGRDTQYF. Full variable domain (remainder filled in from reference TRBV28 and TRBJ2-3): DVKVTQSSRYLVKRTGEKVFLECVQDMDHENMFWYRQDPGLGLRLIYFSYDVKMKEKGDIPEGYSVSREKKERFSLILESASTNQTSMYLCASRRTGGRDTQYFGPGTRLTVL.

This chain connects TRBV15 to TRBJ1-2; D is undetermined. The CDR3 covers 14 residues. Trimming pared 0 bases from V and 0 bases from J, leaving 5 bases between. From germline, CDR1 is LNHNV and CDR2 YYDKDF (reference sequence). The DNA for the CDR3 is TGTGCCACCAGCAGAGATGGAGCTAACTATGGCTACACCTTC. Translating it yields CATSRDGANYGYTF.

V gene TRBV6-2 or TRBV6-3 combines with J gene TRBJ2-5; 9 nucleotides line up with TRBD1. Germline loops: CDR1 MNHEY, CDR2 SVGEGT. V dropped 6 bases and J dropped 5; count of bases not matched to a gene: 7. This CDR3 region has 14 residues. CDR3 coding DNA: TGTGCCAGCAGCCCCGGACAGGGGTTTGAGACCCAGTACTTC. It specifies CASSPGQGFETQYF.